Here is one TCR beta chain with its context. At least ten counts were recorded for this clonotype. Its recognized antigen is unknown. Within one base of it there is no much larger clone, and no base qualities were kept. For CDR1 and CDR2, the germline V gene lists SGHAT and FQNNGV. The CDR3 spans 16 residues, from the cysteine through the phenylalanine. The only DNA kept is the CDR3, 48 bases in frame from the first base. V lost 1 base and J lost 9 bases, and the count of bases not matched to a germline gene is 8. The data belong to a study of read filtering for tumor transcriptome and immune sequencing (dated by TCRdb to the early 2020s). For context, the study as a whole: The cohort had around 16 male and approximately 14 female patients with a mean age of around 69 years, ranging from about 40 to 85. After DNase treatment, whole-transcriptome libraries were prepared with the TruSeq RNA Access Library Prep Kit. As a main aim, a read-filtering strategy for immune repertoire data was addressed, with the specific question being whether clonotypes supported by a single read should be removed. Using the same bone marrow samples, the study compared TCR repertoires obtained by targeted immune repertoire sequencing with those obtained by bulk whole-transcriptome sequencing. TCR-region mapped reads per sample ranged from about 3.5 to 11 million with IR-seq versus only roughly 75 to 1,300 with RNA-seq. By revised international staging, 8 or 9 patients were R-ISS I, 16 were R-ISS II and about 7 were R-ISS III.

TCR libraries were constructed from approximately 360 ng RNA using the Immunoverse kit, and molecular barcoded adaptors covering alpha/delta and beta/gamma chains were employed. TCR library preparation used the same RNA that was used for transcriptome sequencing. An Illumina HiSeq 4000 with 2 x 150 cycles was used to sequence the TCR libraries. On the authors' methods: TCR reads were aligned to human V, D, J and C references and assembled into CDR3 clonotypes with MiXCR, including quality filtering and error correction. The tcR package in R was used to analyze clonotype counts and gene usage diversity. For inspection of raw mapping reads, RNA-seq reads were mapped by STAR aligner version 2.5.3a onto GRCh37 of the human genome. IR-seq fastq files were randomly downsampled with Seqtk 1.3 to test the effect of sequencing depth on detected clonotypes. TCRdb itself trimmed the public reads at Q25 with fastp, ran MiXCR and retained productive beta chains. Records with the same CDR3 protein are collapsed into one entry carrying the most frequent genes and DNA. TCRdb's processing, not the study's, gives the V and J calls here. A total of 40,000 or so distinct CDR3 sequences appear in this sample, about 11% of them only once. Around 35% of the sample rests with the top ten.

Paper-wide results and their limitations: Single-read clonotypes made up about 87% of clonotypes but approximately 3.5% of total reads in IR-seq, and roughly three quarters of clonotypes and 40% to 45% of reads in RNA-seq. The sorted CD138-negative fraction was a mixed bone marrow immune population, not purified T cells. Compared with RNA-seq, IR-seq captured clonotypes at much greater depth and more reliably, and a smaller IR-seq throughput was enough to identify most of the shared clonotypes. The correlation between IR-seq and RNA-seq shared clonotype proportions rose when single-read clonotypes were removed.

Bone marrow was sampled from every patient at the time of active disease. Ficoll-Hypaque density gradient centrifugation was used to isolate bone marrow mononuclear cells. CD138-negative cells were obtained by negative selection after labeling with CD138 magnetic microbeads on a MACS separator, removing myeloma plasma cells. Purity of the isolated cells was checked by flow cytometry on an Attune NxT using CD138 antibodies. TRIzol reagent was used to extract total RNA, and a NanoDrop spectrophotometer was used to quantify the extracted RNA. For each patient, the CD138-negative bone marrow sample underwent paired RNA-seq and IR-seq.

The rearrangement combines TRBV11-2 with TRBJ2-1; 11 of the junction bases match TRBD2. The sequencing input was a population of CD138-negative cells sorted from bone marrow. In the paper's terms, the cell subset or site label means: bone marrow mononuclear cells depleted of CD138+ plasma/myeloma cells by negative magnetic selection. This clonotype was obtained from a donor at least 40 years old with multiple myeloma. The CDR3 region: CASSLVSSGGQSEQFF. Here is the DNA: TGTGCCAGCAGCTTAGTGTCTAGCGGGGGGCAGAGTGAGCAGTTCTTC.